This T cell receptor beta chain was recorded in a study of blood T cell repertoires in COVID-19. Source study methods: Reference gene primers were amplified, and this amplification served to estimate nucleated cell counts. Profiling relied on immunoSEQ multiplex PCR, and the TCRdb table lists in-frame clones only, not all of them. The V and J calls and clone size come from that table; D and trimming were worked out from the DNA. Of roughly 700,000 clones in the sample, 75% to 90% were seen once. The germline V and J ends were trimmed by 3 bases and 6 bases, with 23 bases remaining between them. Germline loops: CDR1 SEHNR, CDR2 FQNEAQ (reference sequence). The CDR3 contains 17 residues.

The rearrangement joins TRBV7-9 to TRBJ1-1; a possible D gene is TRBD1 (6 bases). Sequenced material: peripheral blood. The receptor's source is a woman aged 18-29 years with acute or convalescent COVID-19. The CDR3 here is CASSFRGTGQNLSEAFF. The DNA for the CDR3 is TGTGCCAGCAGCTTTAGGGGGACGGGACAAAATTTATCTGAAGCTTTCTTT.